This TCR beta chain appears in the sequencing data of a study of cytomegalovirus exposure and HLA in healthy donors. It was healthy bone marrow donors who served as donors. The CDR3 has 17 residues. V dropped 3 bases and J dropped 7 bases, with 22 bases sitting between them. The V gene's germline CDR1 is SGDLS and CDR2 YYNGEE. The PCR employed 60 Vbeta primers together with 13 Jbeta primers. Clones were read by immunoSEQ multiplex PCR, and TCRdb kept only the in-frame ones, dropping some. The table includes 120,000 or so clones, about 80% detected once. The rearrangement uses TRBV9 and TRBJ2-2; TRBD2 might be the D (7 bases). What was sequenced was PBMCs. The TCR was taken from a man younger than 40 in good health and CMV-seropositive. The CDR3 bases are TGTGCCAGCAGCGCCAAGAGGGGGGGGGCCTTTTTCGGGGAGCTGTTTTTT. Translating gives CASSAKRGGAFFGELFF.